This T cell receptor beta chain came from a study of blood T cell repertoires in COVID-19. Original methodology: Estimated nucleated cell counts came from reference gene primer amplification. Measured with immunoSEQ multiplex PCR; TCRdb has only the in-frame clones, and not every one. V and J calls and clone size follow that table, whereas D and trimming were derived from the DNA. In the table there are about 160,000 clones, roughly 80% of which are singletons. CDR1 MNHEY and CDR2 SVGAGI come from the germline V gene. The CDR3 consists of 13 residues. Trimming stripped 6 bases from V and 8 bases from J, with 11 bases between.

The sequencing sample was made of peripheral blood. The chain couples TRBV6-5 to TRBJ1-6; D gene uncertain. The sequence came from a woman aged 40-49 years with COVID-19, enrolled during active disease. CDR3 sequence reads: CASRKEYDSPLHF. CDR3 in DNA: TGTGCCAGCAGGAAAGAGTATGATTCACCCCTCCACTTT.